The clone carrying this T cell receptor beta chain was observed a handful of times. Its antigen is undetermined. PCR involved 60 Vbeta and 13 Jbeta primers. Profiling relied on immunoSEQ multiplex PCR, and the TCRdb table lists in-frame clones only, not all of them. The sample lists roughly 170,000 clones; about 72% were seen once. These data originate in a study of cytomegalovirus exposure and HLA in healthy donors. General study results and limits: Sequence variants that were highly shared formed a cluster that was likely a sequencing artifact.

Germline V gene lookup returns CDR1 GTSNPN and CDR2 SVGIG (reference sequence). This CDR3 spans 16 amino acids. The trim removed 2 bases at V and 2 bases at J, leaving 11 bases unmatched. This chain joins TRBV30 and TRBJ2-5; 7 nucleotides match TRBD2. The TCR comes from a girl aged 10 to 17 in good health and CMV-seronegative. The sample taken for sequencing was PBMCs. The CDR3 DNA sequence: TGTGCCTGGAGTCCCCCCCGACGGGGGGTACAAGAGACCCAGTACTTC. Residues: CAWSPPRRGVQETQYF.